The clone carrying this T cell receptor (beta chain) was seen more than once but under ten times. The antigen remains unidentified. The whole isolated RNA underwent reverse transcription, so sequencing captured expressed TCRB transcripts. Produced via immunoSEQ multiplex PCR; TCRdb's table is partial and in-frame only. Among 150,000 to 200,000 clones listed, approximately 8.1% were seen once. This sample is part of a study of beta chain features in type 1 diabetes. Findings and limits, study-wide: Type 1 diabetes patients showed a moderate but significant shortening of TCRB CDR3s in all four CD4+ subsets.

The germline V and J ends were trimmed by 3 bases and 0 bases, with 13 bases remaining between them. The CDR3 spans 15 residues. The germline gives CDR1 GTSNPN, CDR2 SVGIG (reference sequence). Specimen: central memory CD4+ T cells from blood. The chain recombines TRBV30 with TRBJ2-3; D ambiguous. The receptor was derived from a man aged 18-30 years with type 1 diabetes. CDR3 DNA: TGTGCCTGGAGCCAAATGGGCCTTAGCACAGATACGCAGTATTTT. It translates to CAWSQMGLSTDTQYF.